A selection of T cell receptor beta chains follows, all from one sample in a study of regulatory T cells in long-lasting Graves disease. TCRdb re-analysed the multiplex PCR reads in MiXCR, keeping a single row per CDR3 protein. The table has about 400,000 distinct CDR3 sequences, around 16% seen once. In addition, the sample was reused for a study of T cells in Graves' hyperthyroidism and ophthalmopathy.

The sample here was peripheral blood mononuclear cells (PBMCs), taken at new diagnosis, from a patient treated with antithyroid drugs. Receptors originate from a woman under 30 with Graves disease. CDR3s include the opening cysteine and the closing phenylalanine or tryptophan. Fields, in order: CDR3 length, J gene, V gene, CDR3 protein.

>16|TRBJ2-1|TRBV5-6
CASSYRTGFSYNEQFF
>15|TRBJ2-5|TRBV5-1
CASSTRQGAAETQYF
>18|TRBJ2-7|TRBV7-2
CASSINQGDRSFSYEQYF
>14|TRBJ2-1|TRBV24-1
CATQGGVPYNEQLF
>15|TRBJ1-2|TRBV28
CASSTPGQGYYGYTF
>14|TRBJ1-3|TRBV3-1
CASSPPGQRNTIYF
>12|TRBJ2-2|TRBV10-3
CAISAADGELFF
>17|TRBJ2-1|TRBV4-2
CASSQIGAGVPRNEQFF
>16|TRBJ1-3|TRBV14
CASSQATGASGNTIYF
>16|TRBJ2-7|TRBV18
CASSPPRGRSSYEQYF
>16|TRBJ1-2|TRBV27
CASSPWGGGDNYGYTF
>16|TRBJ2-3|TRBV10-1
CASSESVAGFTDTQYF
>17|TRBJ2-1|TRBV5-4
CASFSKGSRSSYNEQFF
>15|TRBJ2-2|TRBV7-8
CASSQLRLAAGELFF
>14|TRBJ1-1|TRBV7-9
CASSALGGSAEAFF